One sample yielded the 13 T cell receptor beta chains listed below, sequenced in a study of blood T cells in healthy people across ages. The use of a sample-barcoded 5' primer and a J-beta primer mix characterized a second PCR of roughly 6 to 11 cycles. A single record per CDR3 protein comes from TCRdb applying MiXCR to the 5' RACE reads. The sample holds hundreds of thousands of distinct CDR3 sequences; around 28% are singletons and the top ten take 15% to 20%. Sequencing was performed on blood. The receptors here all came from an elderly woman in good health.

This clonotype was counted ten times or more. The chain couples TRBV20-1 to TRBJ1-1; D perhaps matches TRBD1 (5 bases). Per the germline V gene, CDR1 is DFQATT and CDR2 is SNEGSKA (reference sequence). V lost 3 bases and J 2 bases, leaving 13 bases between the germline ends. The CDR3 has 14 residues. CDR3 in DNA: TGCAGTGCTAGGGACGGGACTGCAAACACTGAAGCTTTCTTT. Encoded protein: CSARDGTANTEAFF.

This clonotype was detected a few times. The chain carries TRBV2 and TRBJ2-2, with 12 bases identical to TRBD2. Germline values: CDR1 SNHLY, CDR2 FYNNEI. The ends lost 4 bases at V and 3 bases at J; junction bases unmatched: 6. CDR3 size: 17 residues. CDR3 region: CASSGGTSGYYTGELFF. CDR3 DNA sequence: TGTGCCAGCAGTGGGGGGACTAGCGGGTACTACACCGGGGAGCTGTTTTTT.

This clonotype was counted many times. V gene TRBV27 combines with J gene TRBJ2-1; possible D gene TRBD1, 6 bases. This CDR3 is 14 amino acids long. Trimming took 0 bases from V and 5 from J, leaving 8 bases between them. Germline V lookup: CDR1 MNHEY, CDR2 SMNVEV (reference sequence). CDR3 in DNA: TGTGCCAGCAGTTTATCCGGACAGAACAATGAGCAGTTCTTC. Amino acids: CASSLSGQNNEQFF.

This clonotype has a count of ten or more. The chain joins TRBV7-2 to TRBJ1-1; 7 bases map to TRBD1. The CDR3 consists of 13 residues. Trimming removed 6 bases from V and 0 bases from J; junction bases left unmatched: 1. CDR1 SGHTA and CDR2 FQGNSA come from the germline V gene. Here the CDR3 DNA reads TGTGCCAGCAGACAGGGGCTGAACACTGAAGCTTTCTTT. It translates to CASRQGLNTEAFF.

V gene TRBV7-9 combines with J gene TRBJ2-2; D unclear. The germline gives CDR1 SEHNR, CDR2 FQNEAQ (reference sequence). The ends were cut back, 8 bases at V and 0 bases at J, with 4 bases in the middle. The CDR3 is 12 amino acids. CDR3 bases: TGTGCCAGCCGCCCGAACACCGGGGAGCTGTTTTTT. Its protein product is CASRPNTGELFF.

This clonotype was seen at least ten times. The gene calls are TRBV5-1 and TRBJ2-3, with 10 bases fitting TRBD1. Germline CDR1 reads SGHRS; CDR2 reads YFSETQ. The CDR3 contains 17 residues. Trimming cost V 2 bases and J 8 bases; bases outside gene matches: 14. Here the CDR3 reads CASSFRLRQGAIGTQYF. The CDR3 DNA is TGCGCCAGCAGCTTCCGATTACGACAGGGGGCAATCGGTACGCAGTATTTT.

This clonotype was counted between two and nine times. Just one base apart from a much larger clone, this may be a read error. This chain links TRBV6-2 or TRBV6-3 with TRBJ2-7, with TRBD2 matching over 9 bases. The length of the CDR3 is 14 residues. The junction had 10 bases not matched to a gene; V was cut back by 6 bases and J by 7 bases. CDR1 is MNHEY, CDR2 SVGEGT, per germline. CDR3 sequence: CASSISGGYNEQYF. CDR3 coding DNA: TGTGCCAGCAGCATTAGCGGGGGTTACAATGAGCAGTACTTC.

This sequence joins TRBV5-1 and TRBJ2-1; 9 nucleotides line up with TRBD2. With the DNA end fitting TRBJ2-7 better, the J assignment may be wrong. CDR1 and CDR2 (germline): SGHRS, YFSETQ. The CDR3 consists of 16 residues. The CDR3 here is CASSLAAGGSYNEQYF. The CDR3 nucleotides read TGCGCCAGCAGCTTGGCTGCGGGGGGGTCCTACAATGAGCAGTACTTC.

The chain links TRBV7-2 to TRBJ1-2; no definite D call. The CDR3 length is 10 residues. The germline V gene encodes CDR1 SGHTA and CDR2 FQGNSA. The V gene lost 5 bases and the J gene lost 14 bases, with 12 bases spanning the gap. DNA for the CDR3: TGTGCCAGCAGCCGCTTGGTGGGGACCTTC. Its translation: CASSRLVGTF.

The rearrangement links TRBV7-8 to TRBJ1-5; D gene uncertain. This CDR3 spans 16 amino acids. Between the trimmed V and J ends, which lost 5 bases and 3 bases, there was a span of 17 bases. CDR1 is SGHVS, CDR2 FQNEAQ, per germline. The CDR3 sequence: CASSPLGPPNNQPQHF. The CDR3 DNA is TGTGCCAGCAGCCCCCTAGGTCCGCCTAACAATCAGCCCCAGCATTTT.

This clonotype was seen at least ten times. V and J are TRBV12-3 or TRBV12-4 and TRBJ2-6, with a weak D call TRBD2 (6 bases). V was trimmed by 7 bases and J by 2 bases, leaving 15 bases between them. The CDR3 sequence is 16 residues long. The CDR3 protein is CASITAGRTGANVLTF. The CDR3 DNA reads TGTGCCAGCATTACAGCAGGGAGGACTGGGGCCAACGTCCTGACTTTC.

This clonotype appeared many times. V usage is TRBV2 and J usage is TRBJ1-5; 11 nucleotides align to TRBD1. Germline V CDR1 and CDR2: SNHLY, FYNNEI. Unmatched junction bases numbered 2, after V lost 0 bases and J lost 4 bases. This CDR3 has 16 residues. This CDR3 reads CASSEARDRGNQPQHF. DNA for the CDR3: TGTGCCAGCAGTGAAGCCCGGGACAGGGGGAATCAGCCCCAGCATTTT.

CDR3 protein: CASSLSANAATEAFF. The CDR3 DNA sequence: TGTGCCAGCAGTTTATCCGCTAATGCGGCGACTGAAGCTTTCTTT. This rearrangement joins TRBV27 to TRBJ1-1; D ambiguous. CDR3 length equals 15 residues. V lost 0 bases, J lost 5 bases, and 13 bases lay in between. Germline V lookup: CDR1 MNHEY, CDR2 SMNVEV (reference sequence).